This T cell receptor (beta chain) was observed in a study of regulatory T cells in long-lasting Graves disease (dated by TCRdb to the early 2020s). Regarding the complete study: Antithyroid drugs had been taken for less than 3 months by newly diagnosed Graves' disease patients. Persistent Graves' disease patients were compared with newly diagnosed Graves' disease patients by peripheral blood TCR sequencing and RNA sequencing. A total of about 35 samples underwent TCR sequencing, from 13 patients with persistent Graves' disease and some 20 patients with newly diagnosed Graves' disease. The study was conducted in China and was registered as a clinical trial.

General study outcomes and caveats: Sequencing and analysis were limited to the TCR beta chain. Persistent Graves' disease patients showed lower TCR Shannon entropy and fewer highly expanded clones than newly diagnosed patients, suggesting clonal expansion. The study examined only peripheral blood because the primary lesion, thyroid tissue, could not be accessed. TRBV28, TRBJ1-2 and TRBJ2-5 were preferentially used in persistent disease, while TRBV20-1 and TRBJ2-1 were favored in newly diagnosed disease. The authors acknowledged the small sample size as a limitation that may reduce accuracy. A larger number of public clonotypes was shared among persistent patients (approximately 2,500) than among newly diagnosed patients (around 970).

The time point tag for this specimen amounts to: newly diagnosed GD, antithyroid drugs for less than 3 months. For both TCR sequencing and RNA sequencing, RNA was extracted from PBMCs using TRIzol. Graves' disease was diagnosed according to American Thyroid Association guidelines. Patients were recruited from an endocrinology department in Xi'an, China. Each patient gave 7 to 9.5 milliliters of peripheral blood, collected in an EDTA anticoagulant tube. Ficoll Paque Plus density gradient separation was used to isolate PBMCs, and no additional T cell sorting was done. RNA quality was checked with an Agilent 2100 Bioanalyzer and agarose gel, and concentration with a NanoDrop 2000. The CDR1 and CDR2 encoded by the germline V gene are MNHNS and SASEGT. The CDR3 contains 14 residues, cysteine and phenylalanine counted. Left in the record is the CDR3 DNA by itself, 42 bases read in frame from the first base. Trimming removed 5 bases from V and 7 bases from J, leaving 17 bases between the germline ends.

The sample holds a few counts of this clonotype. Its antigen specificity is not known. Base qualities are missing; no much larger clone stands one base away. The library was produced with multiplex PCR. Data came from an Illumina HiSeq 4000. TCR beta libraries were built with iRepertoire HTBI primers and Arm-PCR amplification of CDR3 regions. PCR products were gel purified before sequencing. The study's processing was this. Gene usage analysis of CDR3 amino acid clonotypes relied on the approximately 62 TRBV and fewer than 15 TRBJ segments identified across samples. COPE and FqMerger were used to merge the filtered high-quality paired reads into contigs. BLAST was used to align contigs to IMGT TRBV, TRBD and TRBJ reference genes, and CDR3 was defined according to IMGT. Any clonotype with a frequency above 0.1% was counted as a highly expanded clone. Repertoire diversity was measured by Shannon entropy, and V-J evenness by the Gini coefficient. A clonotype was considered public if more than one individual shared it. TCRdb cleaned the public reads at Q25 with fastp, built clones with MiXCR and kept in-frame beta chains. All rows with the same CDR3 protein become a single entry with the most common DNA and genes. The V and J calls come from TCRdb's annotation, not from the publication. The sample yields about 220,000 distinct CDR3 sequences; about 16% were counted once. Of the sample, around 21% is held by the ten largest clones.

The clonotype was recovered from a female donor with Graves disease. Sequenced material: peripheral blood mononuclear cells (PBMCs), taken at new diagnosis, from a patient treated with antithyroid drugs. The chain is made from TRBV6-1 and TRBJ1-2; the D gene is perhaps TRBD1, on 5 matching bases. The CDR3 reads as follows: CASSSSRGSTGYTF. The base sequence is TGTGCCAGCAGTAGCTCACGGGGGTCCACTGGCTACACCTTC.